The next 30 T cell receptor beta chains were all read from a single sample in a study of cytomegalovirus exposure and HLA in healthy donors. PCR involved 60 Vbeta and 13 Jbeta primers. Profiled with immunoSEQ multiplex PCR; TCRdb holds only in-frame clones, not every one. The sample consists of tens of thousands of clones, around 81% of them appearing once. The sequencing sample was made of PBMCs. These receptors were taken from a woman in her 30s in good health and CMV-seronegative.

V and J are TRBV6-1 and TRBJ2-3, with 12 bases fitting TRBD2. This CDR3 contains 16 residues. The V gene's germline CDR1 is MNHNS and CDR2 SASEGT. V was pared by 2 bases and J by 5 bases, with 5 bases of the junction left unmatched. CDR3 DNA: TGTGCCAGCAGTGAACTAGCGGGAGGGCCGGGAGATACGCAGTATTTT. Its translation: CASSELAGGPGDTQYF.

This chain links TRBV19 with TRBJ2-3; TRBD2 agrees at 8 bases. Trimming at V came to 7 bases and at J to 8 bases, leaving 8 bases not matched to a gene. The V gene's germline CDR1 is LNHDA and CDR2 SQIVND (reference sequence). CDR3 length equals 13 residues. CDR3 nucleotide sequence: TGTGCCAGTACATCCGGGACTAGAACTACGCAGTATTTT. Translated, it gives CASTSGTRTTQYF.

The sample holds a few counts of this clone. The gene calls are TRBV13 and TRBJ1-2; 8 positions agree with TRBD1. The V segment lost 5 bases and the J segment 4 bases; nucleotides outside the gene matches: 18. This CDR3 contains 18 residues. The germline V gene has CDR1 PRHDT and CDR2 FYEKMQ (reference sequence). The CDR3 coding sequence is TGTGCCAGCAGCCCCCCTCGCCGAGACGGGGACAGGAGCTATGGCTACACCTTC. This sequence encodes CASSPPRRDGDRSYGYTF.

The chain is built from TRBV11-2 and TRBJ1-1; no clear D. V lost 5 bases and J lost 1, with 11 bases in between. CDR3 length equals 14 residues. CDR1 and CDR2 from the germline V gene are SGHAT and FQNNGV. The CDR3 is CASSLAGGNTEAFF. As DNA, the CDR3 is TGTGCCAGCAGCCTAGCCGGAGGGAACACTGAAGCTTTCTTT. The full variable domain, its missing parts supplied by reference TRBV11-2 and TRBJ1-1, is EAGVAQSPRYKIIEKRQSVAFWCNPISGHATLYWYQQILGQGPKLLIQFQNNGVVDDSQLPKDRFSAERLKGVDSTLKIQPAKLEDSAVYLCASSLAGGNTEAFFGQGTRLTVV.

The chain is built from TRBV5-1 and TRBJ2-1, with 7 bases fitting TRBD2. CDR1 is SGHRS, CDR2 YFSETQ, per germline. V was pared by 3 bases and J by 1 base, with 4 bases of the junction left unmatched. This CDR3 has 15 amino acids. The CDR3 sequence is CASSSGLESYNEQFF. In nucleotides, the CDR3 is TGCGCCAGCAGCTCCGGACTAGAATCCTACAATGAGCAGTTCTTC.

The J gene is TRBJ1-1, the V gene TRBV19, with D perhaps TRBD1 (6 bases). The germline V gene has CDR1 LNHDA and CDR2 SQIVND (reference sequence). V lost 5 bases to trimming and J lost 3 bases, with 10 bases between them. The CDR3 length is 13 residues. Written as DNA, the CDR3 is TGTGCCAGTAGTGTCAAGGGGGACACTGAAGCTTTCTTT. Amino acids: CASSVKGDTEAFF.

This clone came up once. The V gene is TRBV19, the J gene TRBJ2-7, with 7 bases fitting TRBD2. The V segment lost 5 bases and the J segment 6 bases; nucleotides outside the gene matches: 7. This CDR3 is built from 13 residues. Germline V gives CDR1 LNHDA, CDR2 SQIVND (reference sequence). As DNA, the CDR3 is TGTGCCAGTAGTCCTGTGGGGGGGACCGAGCAGTACTTC. Protein product: CASSPVGGTEQYF.

V gene TRBV29-1 combines with J gene TRBJ1-5; tentative D call: TRBD1 (6 bases). The CDR3 length is 15 residues. CDR1 is SQVTM, CDR2 ANQGSEA, per germline. Trimming removed 5 bases from V and 4 bases from J, with 18 bases in between. This CDR3 reads CSVKTIQGENQPQHF. In DNA, the CDR3 is TGCAGCGTTAAAACCATACAGGGCGAAAATCAGCCCCAGCATTTT.

The chain has TRBV9 and TRBJ2-2; 10 nucleotides agree with TRBD1. The J segment lost 6 bases and the V segment lost 3 bases, leaving 11 bases of the junction unmatched. The CDR3 extends over 17 amino acids. Germline V gene data show CDR1 as SGDLS and CDR2 as YYNGEE. DNA for the CDR3: TGTGCCAGCAGCGCCGGAACCGGGACAGGGGCCCCCGGGGAGCTGTTTTTT. Amino acids: CASSAGTGTGAPGELFF.

The CDR3 DNA reads TGTGCCAGCAGCCGCGGGACAGGGGGCGACTATGGCTACACCTTC. It specifies CASSRGTGGDYGYTF. The rearrangement uses TRBV6-5 and TRBJ1-2, with 12 bases lining up with TRBD1. The CDR3 spans 15 residues. V was pared by 6 bases and J by 3 bases, with 5 bases of the junction left unmatched. CDR1 is MNHEY, CDR2 SVGAGI, per germline.

The rearrangement joins TRBV29-1 to TRBJ1-1, with D possibly TRBD1 on 6 matching bases. CDR3 length: 13 residues. V was clipped by 3 bases and J by 7 bases, with 15 bases between them. From germline, CDR1 is SQVTM and CDR2 ANQGSEA. In DNA form, the CDR3 reads TGCAGCGTTGAGGCCGGGACACCTATTGAAGCTTTCTTT. This encodes CSVEAGTPIEAFF.

The chain has TRBV7-9 and TRBJ2-1; 11 nucleotides match TRBD2. Germline V gene lookup returns CDR1 SEHNR and CDR2 FQNEAQ (reference sequence). Trimming at V came to 5 bases and at J to 8 bases, leaving 14 bases not matched to a gene. CDR3 length: 17 residues. The CDR3 bases are TGTGCCAGCAGCCTGGGGCTAGCGGGAGGATTTTGGTATGAGCAGTTCTTC. Amino acids: CASSLGLAGGFWYEQFF.

The chain is built from TRBV4-2 and TRBJ1-6; 8 bases map to TRBD1. Germline V gene data show CDR1 as LGHNA and CDR2 as YNFKEQ. The CDR3 runs to 16 residues. J lost 7 bases, V lost 8 bases, and 13 bases had no gene match. The CDR3 coding sequence is TGTGCCAGCTTACCATCACAGGGGGTAGTGAATTCACCCCTCCACTTT. It translates to CASLPSQGVVNSPLHF.

The chain combines TRBV5-5 with TRBJ2-3, with D perhaps TRBD2 (6 bases). Germline-derived CDR1 and CDR2 are SGHKS and YYEKEE (reference sequence). Trimming removed 2 bases from V and 4 bases from J, with 17 bases in between. The length of the CDR3 is 16 residues. This CDR3 is CASSFSRETGADTQYF. CDR3 nucleotide sequence: TGTGCCAGCAGCTTTTCTCGGGAGACGGGCGCAGATACGCAGTATTTT.

This sequence joins TRBV28 and TRBJ1-2; 10 bases line up with TRBD1. Germline CDR1 and CDR2: MDHEN and SYDVKM. J was trimmed by 2 bases and V by 6 bases; bases with no gene match: 6. The CDR3 totals 15 residues. The CDR3 sequence: CASSSTGGENYGYTF. The DNA of the CDR3 is TGTGCCAGCAGCTCGACAGGGGGCGAGAACTATGGCTACACCTTC.

V and J are TRBV19 and TRBJ2-2; 11 nucleotides align to TRBD1. CDR3 size: 15 residues. V shed 6 bases and J 2 bases; nucleotides not matched to a gene: 2. Germline V CDR1 and CDR2: LNHDA, SQIVND (reference sequence). In nucleotides, the CDR3 is TGTGCCAGTAGGGACAGGGGGCCTAACACCGGGGAGCTGTTTTTT. Protein sequence: CASRDRGPNTGELFF.

The rearrangement joins TRBV7-3 to TRBJ2-7, with D tentatively TRBD1 (5 bases). V was shortened by 1 base and J by 6 bases, with 19 bases between the two germline ends. The germline V gene encodes CDR1 SGHTA and CDR2 FQGTGA. This CDR3 region has 16 residues. CDR3 nucleotides: TGTGCCAGCAGCTTAATCGGAACAGGAAGGGAATCCGAGCAGTACTTC. Its translation is CASSLIGTGRESEQYF.

The rearrangement links TRBV27 to TRBJ2-1, with 7 nucleotides matching TRBD2. Germline CDR1 is MNHEY and CDR2 is SMNVEV (reference sequence). Trimming cost V 5 bases and J 3 bases; bases outside gene matches: 10. The CDR3 contains 16 residues. The chain's CDR3 is CASSPSAGEYYNEQFF. The CDR3, as DNA: TGTGCCAGCAGTCCTTCGGCGGGAGAATACTACAATGAGCAGTTCTTC.

This sequence joins TRBV27 and TRBJ2-2, with 8 bases identical to TRBD1. Unmatched junction bases numbered 8, after V lost 6 bases and J lost 5 bases. Per germline, CDR1 MNHEY and CDR2 SMNVEV (reference sequence). This CDR3 contains 15 residues. CDR3 nucleotides: TGTGCCAGCAGCCCCGGCAGGGGGCTAACCGGGGAGCTGTTTTTT. Its protein product is CASSPGRGLTGELFF.

V and J are TRBV6-5 and TRBJ1-1; 8 bases are a match to TRBD1. CDR3 length equals 13 residues. V shed 6 bases and J 1 base; nucleotides not matched to a gene: 1. Germline CDR1 reads MNHEY; CDR2 reads SVGAGI. The CDR3 protein is CASRDRGNTEAFF. The CDR3 DNA sequence: TGTGCCAGCAGAGACAGGGGGAACACTGAAGCTTTCTTT.

The rearrangement uses TRBV6-4 and TRBJ1-3; D remains ambiguous. The V and J ends lost 6 bases and 7 bases respectively, with 10 bases between them. This CDR3 is built from 12 residues. Germline V CDR1 and CDR2: MRHNA, SNTAGT. The CDR3 sequence: CASRTRENTIYF. Written as DNA, the CDR3 is TGTGCCAGCAGAACTCGCGAGAACACCATATATTTT.

In its sample, this clone was seen a few times. This chain joins TRBV7-6 and TRBJ2-1, with 8 bases lining up with TRBD2. This CDR3 contains 14 residues. The germline V gene has CDR1 SGHVS and CDR2 FNYEAQ. The V and J ends lost 3 bases and 7 bases, in that order; junction bases with no gene match: 5. CDR3 coding DNA: TGTGCCAGCAGCTTGAGCGGGAGTCGGAATGAGCAGTTCTTC. It specifies CASSLSGSRNEQFF.

The chain couples TRBV29-1 to TRBJ1-5; no clear D gene. Germline V gives CDR1 SQVTM, CDR2 ANQGSEA. V was cut by 5 bases and J by 2 bases, with 13 bases left in between. The CDR3 contains 14 residues. The CDR3 region has the DNA TGCAGCGTTTCAGAGGAGGGTCGCAATCAGCCCCAGCATTTT. Amino acid sequence: CSVSEEGRNQPQHF.

V usage is TRBV29-1 and J usage is TRBJ1-1; 7 nucleotides line up with TRBD1. This CDR3 has 11 residues. Germline trimming cut 8 bases from V and 3 bases from J; bases unmatched to any gene: 3. Germline values: CDR1 SQVTM, CDR2 ANQGSEA. Here the CDR3 reads CSIQGYTEAFF. The CDR3 coding sequence is TGCAGCATACAGGGGTACACTGAAGCTTTCTTT. The complete variable domain, with remaining parts taken from reference TRBV29-1 and TRBJ1-1, reads SAVISQKPSRDICQRGTSLTIQCQVDSQVTMMFWYRQQPGQSLTLIATANQGSEATYESGFVIDKFPISRPNLTFSTLTVSNMSPEDSSIYLCSIQGYTEAFFGQGTRLTVV.

In DNA form, the CDR3 reads TGTGCCACCAGCAGCGCGGACACAGATACGCAGTATTTT. As protein: CATSSADTDTQYF. V usage is TRBV15 and J usage is TRBJ2-3; D remains ambiguous. Trimming took off 3 bases at V and 2 bases at J, with 6 bases between the two ends. CDR3 length: 13 amino acids. Germline V gene lookup returns CDR1 LNHNV and CDR2 YYDKDF (reference sequence).

The chain links TRBV21-1 to TRBJ2-5; TRBD2 is taken as the D call from the table, unchecked against the DNA. The end of the DNA aligns better with TRBJ2-7, so the J call may be wrong. TRBV21-1 is assigned pseudogene status. The CDR3 runs to 10 residues. CDR3 DNA: TGTGCCAGCAGCTCCTACGAGCAGTACTTC. Encoded protein: CASSSYEQYF.

This clone occurred once. The chain carries TRBV6-1 and TRBJ1-2, with 9 bases aligning to TRBD1. CDR3 length: 13 amino acids. Unmatched junction bases numbered 9, after V lost 7 bases and J lost 9 bases. The germline gives CDR1 MNHNS, CDR2 SASEGT. Here the CDR3 DNA reads TGTGCCAGCACCCGGGACAGGGTCGGGAGCTACACCTTC. Protein product: CASTRDRVGSYTF.

The rearrangement joins TRBV19 to TRBJ2-7, with D possibly being TRBD2 (6 bases). Germline V gene data show CDR1 as LNHDA and CDR2 as SQIVND (reference sequence). This CDR3 comprises 14 residues. V was pared by 4 bases and J by 4 bases, with 14 bases between. CDR3 protein: CASSTPGDWYEQYF. CDR3 nucleotide sequence: TGTGCCAGTAGTACCCCCGGGGACTGGTACGAGCAGTACTTC.

The rearrangement joins TRBV6-1 to TRBJ1-2; tentative D call: TRBD1 (6 bases). Germline V gene sequence: CDR1 MNHNS, CDR2 SASEGT. The CDR3 sequence is 12 residues long. V was cut by 4 bases and J by 6 bases, with 9 bases left in between. The CDR3 coding sequence is TGTGCCAGCAGTGTTGGGACAAATGGCTACACCTTC. It yields the protein CASSVGTNGYTF.

This clone was counted a few times. Other DNA variants within this sample encode the same CDR3. This chain connects TRBV30 to TRBJ2-7, with 10 positions matching TRBD1. Germline values: CDR1 GTSNPN, CDR2 SVGIG (reference sequence). The CDR3 contains 14 residues. V shed 3 bases and J 5 bases; nucleotides not matched to a gene: 7. CDR3 sequence: CAWRWDRGNHEQYF. The CDR3 DNA reads as TGTGCCTGGAGGTGGGACAGGGGAAACCACGAGCAGTACTTC.